A single sample gave rise to the 32 T cell receptor beta chains below, sequenced in a study of T-cell reconstitution after alpha-beta-depleted transplantation in children. Unique molecular identifiers tagged the TCRbeta library. TCRdb re-derived calls from the PCR reads in MiXCR, one entry per CDR3 protein. The sample consists of around 450,000 distinct CDR3 sequences, about a sixth of them appearing once. The sample in question was PBMCs, mostly from graft donor cells, obtained 360 days after TCRalphabeta/CD19-depleted stem cell transplant. These receptors originate from a boy under two years old who had a stem cell transplant for Wiskott-Aldrich syndrome, so the T cells may come from the graft donor.

The gene calls are TRBV7-6 and TRBJ2-7, with TRBD2 matching over 14 bases. This CDR3 comprises 19 residues. The germline CDR1 and CDR2 sequences are SGHVS and FNYEAQ. V lost 5 bases and J lost 2; bases outside the gene matches: 14. CDR3 DNA sequence: TGTGCCAGCAGCCCCCCAGCTGGGACTAGCGGGAGCCCCCCCTACGAGCAGTACTTC. This gives the protein CASSPPAGTSGSPPYEQYF.

The chain employs TRBV7-9 and TRBJ2-5; 11 bases fit TRBD2. Losses at the gene ends were 5 bases for V and 9 bases for J; bases not matched to a gene: 8. This CDR3 is 14 amino acids long. Germline CDR1 reads SEHNR; CDR2 reads FQNEAQ (reference sequence). The CDR3 protein is CASSQLAGVGSQYF. The CDR3 bases are TGTGCCAGCAGCCAACTAGCGGGAGTCGGGTCCCAGTACTTC. Full variable domain (rest looked up from reference TRBV7-9 and TRBJ2-5): DTGVSQNPRHKITKRGQNVTFRCDPISEHNRLYWYRQTLGQGPEFLTYFQNEAQLEKSRLLSDRFSAERPKGSFSTLEIQRTEQGDSAMYLCASSQLAGVGSQYFGPGTRLLVL.

This clonotype was observed a single time. This chain links TRBV6-4 with TRBJ2-2; D is undetermined. V was clipped by 5 bases and J by 3 bases, with 7 bases between them. The CDR3 extends over 13 amino acids. Germline V CDR1 and CDR2: MRHNA, SNTAGT. In DNA, the CDR3 is TGTGCCAGCAGTCACACATACACCGGGGAGCTGTTTTTT. Translated: CASSHTYTGELFF.

This clonotype showed up just a few times. The chain uses TRBV4-3 and TRBJ2-6; 7 nucleotides match TRBD1. The junction had 9 bases not matched to a gene; V was cut back by 1 base and J by 0 bases. The V gene's germline CDR1 is LGHNA and CDR2 YSLEER. The CDR3 has 19 residues. CDR3 nucleotides: TGCGCCAGCAGCCAAGCAAGACAGGGACGATTCTCTGGGGCCAACGTCCTGACTTTC. Amino acid sequence: CASSQARQGRFSGANVLTF.

This clonotype has just a few counts. The rearrangement uses TRBV2 and TRBJ2-7; no clear D. The CDR3 runs 14 residues. Germline CDR1 and CDR2: SNHLY and FYNNEI. V lost 6 bases and J lost 2, with 14 bases in between. The CDR3: CASRRLTVTYEQYF. CDR3 nucleotides: TGTGCCAGCAGGAGATTGACGGTAACCTACGAGCAGTACTTC.

A single count supports this clonotype. The chain carries TRBV7-6 and TRBJ2-5; 9 bases line up with TRBD2. V gave up 0 bases and J gave up 6 bases; unmatched junction bases: 11. CDR3 length: 17 amino acids. The germline V gene has CDR1 SGHVS and CDR2 FNYEAQ. The CDR3 region has the DNA TGTGCCAGCAGCTTAGCGGCTGGTAGCGGGAGCTCGAAGACCCAGTACTTC. It specifies CASSLAAGSGSSKTQYF.

The table lists this clonotype with a few counts. The chain carries TRBV12-3 or TRBV12-4 and TRBJ1-5, with D possibly matching TRBD1 (6 bases). This CDR3 has 14 residues. The ends were cut back, 3 bases at V and 4 bases at J, with 10 bases in the middle. For the CDR3, the DNA is TGTGCCAGCAGTTTCCGGCAGGGGAATCAGCCCCAGCATTTT. The encoded protein is CASSFRQGNQPQHF.

This sequence joins TRBV5-1 and TRBJ2-7; TRBD1 is a possible D gene (6 bases). This CDR3 has 15 amino acids. Trimming removed 6 bases from V and 5 bases from J, with 21 bases in between. Germline loops: CDR1 SGHRS, CDR2 YFSETQ. CDR3 sequence (DNA): TGCGCCAGCAACTACCTTAACAGGGCCGGGGACGAGCAGTACTTC. Protein product: CASNYLNRAGDEQYF.

V and J are TRBV10-3 and TRBJ2-3, with 7 bases aligning to TRBD2. J gave up 0 bases and V 4 bases, and 7 bases lay outside the gene matches. CDR1 is ENHRY, CDR2 SYGVKD, per germline. This CDR3 has 16 amino acids. In DNA form, the CDR3 reads TGTGCCATCAGTGTACAACTAGCGTCTAGCACAGATACGCAGTATTTT. Protein: CAISVQLASSTDTQYF.

The rearrangement joins TRBV7-9 to TRBJ2-2; weak D call: TRBD1 (6 bases). The CDR3 runs 16 residues. V shed 5 bases and J shed 7 bases, with 20 bases lying between them. In germline, CDR1 is SEHNR, CDR2 FQNEAQ (reference sequence). As DNA, the CDR3 is TGTGCCAGCAGCCGCAGGGGACCCTTAGGCGGCGGGGAGCTGTTTTTT. Protein sequence: CASSRRGPLGGGELFF.

About this clonotype itself: Sequence at one end of the junction differs from germline and may be a read error. The chain couples TRBV10-3 to TRBJ2-1; no clear D. This CDR3 is 17 amino acids long. Germline V gene data show CDR1 as ENHRY and CDR2 as SYGVKD. CDR3 sequence (DNA): TGTGCCACCAGTGAGTCCCCGGAGACTCGCTCCTACAATGAACAGTTCTTC. It specifies CATSESPETRSYNEQFF.

The rearrangement links TRBV11-2 to TRBJ2-2; the D gene is possibly TRBD2 (5 bases). The CDR3 spans 16 residues. Between the trimmed V and J ends, which lost 2 bases and 5 bases, there was a span of 15 bases. CDR1 and CDR2 (germline): SGHAT, FQNNGV. The CDR3 region is CASSLWLQRRTGELFF. In DNA, the CDR3 is TGTGCCAGCAGCTTATGGCTCCAGAGGAGGACCGGGGAGCTGTTTTTT.

The gene calls are TRBV5-1 and TRBJ2-1; TRBD2 matches at 11 bases. The CDR3 sequence is 16 residues long. Germline V gene data show CDR1 as SGHRS and CDR2 as YFSETQ. Trimming at V came to 2 bases and at J to 4 bases, leaving 5 bases not matched to a gene. CDR3 in amino acids: CASSLKTSGTYNEQFF. CDR3 nucleotide sequence: TGCGCCAGCAGCTTAAAGACTAGCGGGACTTACAATGAGCAGTTCTTC. Full variable domain (remainder filled in from reference TRBV5-1 and TRBJ2-1): KAGVTQTPRYLIKTRGQQVTLSCSPISGHRSVSWYQQTPGQGLQFLFEYFSETQRNKGNFPGRFSGRQFSNSRSEMNVSTLELGDSALYLCASSLKTSGTYNEQFFGPGTRLTVL.

This clonotype showed up many times. This chain joins TRBV27 and TRBJ2-7; 7 nucleotides align to TRBD1. The CDR3 runs to 17 residues. CDR1 MNHEY and CDR2 SMNVEV come from the germline V gene (reference sequence). The junction had 17 bases not matched to a gene; V was cut back by 5 bases and J by 4 bases. DNA for the CDR3: TGTGCCAGCAGTAGCTTTGGGGTACAGGGGCGCGTTTACGAGCAGTACTTC. It encodes CASSSFGVQGRVYEQYF.

This clonotype was seen a handful of times. The chain recombines TRBV29-1 with TRBJ2-5; tentative D call: TRBD2 (6 bases). V lost 6 bases and J lost 5, with 16 bases in between. CDR3 length: 13 amino acids. Looked up from germline, CDR1 is SQVTM and CDR2 is ANQGSEA. CDR3 region: CSVRSSVGETQYF. The CDR3 DNA reads as TGCAGCGTCCGATCTAGCGTGGGGGAGACCCAGTACTTC.

This clonotype was picked up many times. V usage is TRBV4-3 and J usage is TRBJ2-7; either TRBD1 or TRBD2 may fit D (6 bases each). Deletions cut 0 bases from V and 4 bases from J, with 16 bases between. Germline lookup yields CDR1 LGHNA and CDR2 YSLEER. The CDR3 has 16 residues. The CDR3 here is CASSQDWRDTAYEQYF. As DNA, the CDR3 is TGCGCCAGCAGCCAAGATTGGAGGGACACGGCATACGAGCAGTACTTC.

The table lists this clonotype with a few counts. This chain connects TRBV11-1 to TRBJ2-7; no reliable D call. Per germline, CDR1 SGHAT and CDR2 FQDESV (reference sequence). Trimming cost V 5 bases and J 7 bases, with 9 bases left between them. The CDR3 is 11 amino acids. The CDR3 DNA is TGTGCCAGCAGCGCACGTAAAGAGCAGTACTTC. Amino acid sequence: CASSARKEQYF.

The V call is TRBV24-1, the J call TRBJ2-1, with 8 positions matching TRBD1. The CDR3 consists of 16 residues. Germline assignment: CDR1 KGHDR and CDR2 SFDVKD. With V trimmed by 5 bases and J by 2 bases, 7 bases remained unmatched. CDR3 in amino acids: CATSGPDRGAYNEQFF. In DNA, the CDR3 is TGTGCCACCAGTGGACCCGACAGGGGTGCCTACAATGAGCAGTTCTTC.

This clonotype was observed a few times. This chain joins TRBV5-1 and TRBJ2-7, with 12 bases fitting TRBD2. V dropped 4 bases and J dropped 2; count of bases not matched to a gene: 4. Germline CDR1 SGHRS, CDR2 YFSETQ. This CDR3 has 15 amino acids. CDR3 in amino acids: CASSARTSGAYEQYF. CDR3 bases: TGCGCCAGCAGCGCCCGGACTAGCGGGGCCTACGAGCAGTACTTC.

This clonotype was detected only a few times. This rearrangement joins TRBV6-5 to TRBJ2-3; TRBD2 agrees at 12 bases. CDR3 size: 16 residues. Germline CDR1 reads MNHEY; CDR2 reads SVGAGI. V was pared by 2 bases and J by 6 bases, with 6 bases of the junction left unmatched. In DNA form, the CDR3 reads TGTGCCAGCAGTTACGGGCTAGCGGGGGGGCAGGATACGCAGTATTTT. Its protein product is CASSYGLAGGQDTQYF.

The J gene is TRBJ2-3, the V gene TRBV2; D is possibly TRBD1 (5 bases). V lost 3 bases, J lost 6 bases, and 16 bases lay in between. The CDR3 has 15 residues. The V gene's germline CDR1 is SNHLY and CDR2 FYNNEI. The CDR3 here is CASSELQGYSDTQYF. The CDR3 DNA reads TGTGCCAGCAGTGAGCTTCAGGGTTACTCGGATACGCAGTATTTT.

This clonotype was detected many times. The rearrangement uses TRBV20-1 and TRBJ2-1; D remains ambiguous. The CDR3 totals 12 residues. The germline CDR1 and CDR2 sequences are DFQATT and SNEGSKA (reference sequence). Trimming took off 1 base at V and 3 bases at J, with 4 bases between the two ends. This chain's CDR3 is CSARGGYNEQFF. The CDR3, as DNA: TGCAGTGCTAGAGGGGGCTACAATGAGCAGTTCTTC.

The chain recombines TRBV7-9 with TRBJ2-3; maybe TRBD1 (6 bases). Looked up from germline, CDR1 is SEHNR and CDR2 is FQNEAQ (reference sequence). This CDR3 region has 16 residues. V lost 5 bases and J 0 bases, leaving 15 bases between the germline ends. In DNA, the CDR3 is TGTGCCAGCAGCCTCGGGACAAAGACTAGCACAGATACGCAGTATTTT. Its protein product is CASSLGTKTSTDTQYF.

The V call is TRBV7-6, the J call TRBJ1-1; a weak D match, TRBD1 (5 bases). Germline loops: CDR1 SGHVS, CDR2 FNYEAQ. The CDR3 contains 13 residues. The V and J ends lost 2 bases and 4 bases respectively, with 8 bases between them. CDR3 amino acids: CASSLSRATEAFF. CDR3 nucleotides: TGTGCCAGCAGCTTAAGCAGGGCCACTGAAGCTTTCTTT.

This chain joins TRBV5-1 and TRBJ2-7; D uncertain. The CDR3 has 11 residues. Trimming removed 3 bases from V and 7 bases from J, with 8 bases in between. Per the germline V gene, CDR1 is SGHRS and CDR2 is YFSETQ. In DNA, the CDR3 is TGCGCCAGCAGCTCCGAGTGGGAGCAGTACTTC. It yields the protein CASSSEWEQYF.

Points on this clonotype: This likely comes from a read error, as the CDR3 has no conserved phenylalanine or tryptophan at its end. This rearrangement joins TRBV24-1 to TRBJ2-6, with 7 bases that match TRBD1. CDR3 length: 16 residues. Trimming at V came to 5 bases and at J to 4 bases, leaving 7 bases not matched to a gene. Germline values: CDR1 KGHDR, CDR2 SFDVKD. The CDR3 DNA reads as TGTGCCACCAGTGCGAGAGACAGGGTCGGGGCCAACGTCCTGACTTAC. Translated, it gives CATSARDRVGANVLTY.

This clonotype was seen only a few times. V usage is TRBV6-2 or TRBV6-3 and J usage is TRBJ2-5; 10 positions match TRBD1. From germline, CDR1 is MNHEY and CDR2 SVGEGT. This CDR3 has 16 amino acids. J gave up 4 bases and V 6 bases, and 11 bases lay outside the gene matches. The CDR3 loop reads CASSTGQGLRRETQYF. CDR3 in DNA: TGTGCCAGCAGCACGGGACAGGGGCTCCGCCGAGAGACCCAGTACTTC.

This clonotype was counted between two and nine times. The genes are TRBV5-1 and TRBJ2-1; D gene unclear. The CDR3 is made up of 13 amino acids. The V gene's germline CDR1 is SGHRS and CDR2 YFSETQ. V gave up 3 bases and J gave up 2 bases, with 6 bases separating them. CDR3 protein: CASSSFTYNEQFF. Here the CDR3 DNA reads TGCGCCAGCAGCTCTTTCACCTACAATGAGCAGTTCTTC.

Regarding this clonotype: Just one base apart from a much larger clone, this may be a read error. The rearrangement links TRBV7-9 to TRBJ1-1; 9 bases line up with TRBD1. The CDR3 consists of 14 residues. Germline V gene lookup returns CDR1 SEHNR and CDR2 FQNEAQ (reference sequence). The CDR3, as DNA: TGTGCCATCAGCCTCGTCCCGGGACAGGGTGAAGCTTTCTTT. It is translated as CAISLVPGQGEAFF.

There are a few counts of this clonotype. V and J are TRBV5-1 and TRBJ2-2; 9 nucleotides align to TRBD1. The CDR3 runs 17 residues. With 8 bases clipped from V and 3 bases from J, the junction kept 14 bases outside the gene matches. CDR1 and CDR2 from the germline V gene are SGHRS and YFSETQ. The CDR3 spells CASQPAGTGRYTGELFF. The CDR3 region has the DNA TGCGCCAGTCAGCCCGCAGGGACAGGGCGGTACACCGGGGAGCTGTTTTTT.

This clonotype occurred a few times. The J gene is TRBJ2-3, the V gene TRBV5-1, with 11 bases lining up with TRBD1. V shed 2 bases and J 5 bases; nucleotides not matched to a gene: 7. CDR1 and CDR2 (germline): SGHRS, YFSETQ. CDR3 length: 16 residues. The CDR3 here is CASSFGQGAGVDTQYF. The CDR3 nucleotides read TGCGCCAGCAGCTTTGGACAGGGGGCGGGCGTAGATACGCAGTATTTT.

The chain combines TRBV7-8 with TRBJ2-7; D may match TRBD1 or TRBD2 (5 bases each). This CDR3 spans 13 amino acids. Trimming stripped 7 bases from V and 3 bases from J, with 13 bases between. Germline lookup yields CDR1 SGHVS and CDR2 FQNEAQ. CDR3 amino acids: CASTRDGSYEQYF. CDR3 sequence (DNA): TGTGCCAGCACCCGGGACGGCAGCTACGAGCAGTACTTC.